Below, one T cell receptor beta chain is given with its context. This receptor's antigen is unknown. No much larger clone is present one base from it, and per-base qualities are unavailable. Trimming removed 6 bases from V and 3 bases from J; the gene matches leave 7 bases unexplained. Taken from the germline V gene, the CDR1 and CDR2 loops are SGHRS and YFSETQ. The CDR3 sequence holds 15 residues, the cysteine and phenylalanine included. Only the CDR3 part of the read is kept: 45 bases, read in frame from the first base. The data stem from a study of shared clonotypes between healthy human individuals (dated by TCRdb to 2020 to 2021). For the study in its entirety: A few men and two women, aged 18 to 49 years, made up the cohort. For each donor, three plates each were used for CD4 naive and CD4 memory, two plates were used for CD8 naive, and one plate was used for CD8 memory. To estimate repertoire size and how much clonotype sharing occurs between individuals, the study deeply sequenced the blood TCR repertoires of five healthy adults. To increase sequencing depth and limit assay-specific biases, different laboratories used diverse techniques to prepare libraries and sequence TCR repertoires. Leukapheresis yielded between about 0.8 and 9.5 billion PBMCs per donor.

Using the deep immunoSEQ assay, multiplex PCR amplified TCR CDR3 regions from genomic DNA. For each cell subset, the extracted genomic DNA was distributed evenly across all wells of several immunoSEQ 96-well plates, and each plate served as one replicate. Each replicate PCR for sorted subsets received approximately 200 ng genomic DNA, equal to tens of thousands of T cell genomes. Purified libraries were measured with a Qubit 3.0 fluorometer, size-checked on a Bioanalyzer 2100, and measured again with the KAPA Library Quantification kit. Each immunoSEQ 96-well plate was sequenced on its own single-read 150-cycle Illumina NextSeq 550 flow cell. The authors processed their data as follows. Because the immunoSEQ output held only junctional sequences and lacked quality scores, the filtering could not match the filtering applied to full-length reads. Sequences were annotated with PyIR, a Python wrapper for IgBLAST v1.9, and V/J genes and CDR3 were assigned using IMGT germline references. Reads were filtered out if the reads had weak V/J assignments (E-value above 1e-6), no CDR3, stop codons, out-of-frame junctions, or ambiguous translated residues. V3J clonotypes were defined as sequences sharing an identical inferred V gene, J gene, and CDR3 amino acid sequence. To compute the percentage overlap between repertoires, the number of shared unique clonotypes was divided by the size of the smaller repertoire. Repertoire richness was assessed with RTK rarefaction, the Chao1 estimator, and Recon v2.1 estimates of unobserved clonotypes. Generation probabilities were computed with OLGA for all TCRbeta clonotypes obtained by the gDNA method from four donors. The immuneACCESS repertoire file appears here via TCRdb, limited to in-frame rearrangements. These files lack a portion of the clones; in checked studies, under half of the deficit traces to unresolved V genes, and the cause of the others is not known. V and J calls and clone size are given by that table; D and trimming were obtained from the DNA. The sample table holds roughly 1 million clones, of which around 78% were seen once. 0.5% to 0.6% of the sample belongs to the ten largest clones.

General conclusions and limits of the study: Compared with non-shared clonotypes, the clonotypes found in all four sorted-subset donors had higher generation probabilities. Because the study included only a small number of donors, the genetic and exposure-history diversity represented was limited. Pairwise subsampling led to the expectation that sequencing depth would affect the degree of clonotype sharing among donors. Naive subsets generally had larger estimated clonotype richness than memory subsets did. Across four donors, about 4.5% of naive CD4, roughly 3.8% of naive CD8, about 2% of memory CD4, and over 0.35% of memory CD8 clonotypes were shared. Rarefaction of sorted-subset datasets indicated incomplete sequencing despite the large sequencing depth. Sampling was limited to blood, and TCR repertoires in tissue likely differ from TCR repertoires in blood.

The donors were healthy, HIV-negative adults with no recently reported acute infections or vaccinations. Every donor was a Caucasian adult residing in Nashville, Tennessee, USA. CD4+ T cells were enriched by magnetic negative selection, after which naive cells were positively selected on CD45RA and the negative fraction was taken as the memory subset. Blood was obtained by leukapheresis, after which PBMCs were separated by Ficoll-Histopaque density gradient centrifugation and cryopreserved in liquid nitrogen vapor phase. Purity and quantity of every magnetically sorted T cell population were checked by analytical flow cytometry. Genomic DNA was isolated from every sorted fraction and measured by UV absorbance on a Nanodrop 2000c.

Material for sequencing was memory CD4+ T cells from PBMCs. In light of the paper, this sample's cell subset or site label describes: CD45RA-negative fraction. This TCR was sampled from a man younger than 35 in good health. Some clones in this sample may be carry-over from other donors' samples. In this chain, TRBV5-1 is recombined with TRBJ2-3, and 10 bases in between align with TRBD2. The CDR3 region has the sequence CASIRAGGPTDTQYF. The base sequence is TGCGCCAGCATACGAGCGGGAGGGCCAACAGATACGCAGTATTTT. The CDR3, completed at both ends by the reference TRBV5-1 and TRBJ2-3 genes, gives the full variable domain KAGVTQTPRYLIKTRGQQVTLSCSPISGHRSVSWYQQTPGQGLQFLFEYFSETQRNKGNFPGRFSGRQFSNSRSEMNVSTLELGDSALYLCASIRAGGPTDTQYFGPGTRLTVL.